Described below is a single TCR beta chain sequence and its context. The antigen remains unidentified. Mouse gene names and germline throughout. The observed sequence ends 1 residue before the CDR3 terminus, with the missing tail filled in from the germline J gene. This sample is drawn from a study of tissue T cells after allogeneic stem cell transplantation. General study points: Across patients, clones rarely overlapped, yet motif clusters were shared tissue-specifically.

Trimming pared 4 bases from V and 0 bases from J, leaving 8 bases between. CDR3 length: 14 residues. Germline lookup yields CDR1 KGHPV and CDR2 FQNQEV (reference sequence). Time point meaning: mouse harvest day 7 after allogeneic transplant. Mouse grafts combined 10^7 T-cell-depleted bone marrow cells with 10^6 splenic CD5+ T cells. The data were produced by immunoSEQ multiplex PCR, yet TCRdb's version contains in-frame clones alone and is incomplete. The sample carries several thousand clones, 35% to 55% recorded once. The specimen was skin. The chain couples TRBV26 to TRBJ2-4; tentative D call: TRBD1 (5 bases). The sequence came from a female BALB/c mouse given C57BL/6 T cells with graft-versus-host disease after an allogeneic hematopoietic cell transplant. CDR3 sequence: CASSPDRSQNTLYF. The CDR3 DNA, read in part, is TGTGCCAGCAGTCCTGACAGAAGTCAAAACACCTTGTAC.